The clone carrying this T cell receptor beta chain has at least ten counts. Antigen unknown. Researchers tagged individual cDNA molecules with unique molecular identifiers. TCRdb recomputed calls from the 5' RACE reads with MiXCR, one row per CDR3 protein. This table has around 53,000 distinct CDR3 sequences, about 7.8% appearing once. V gave up 7 bases and J gave up 4 bases, with 10 bases separating them. This CDR3 has 13 residues. CDR1 and CDR2 (germline): WSHSY, SAAADI. These data are taken from a study of early T cells in non-severe SARS-CoV-2 infection. Study overall: Sequenced material consisted of bulk RNA (from unsorted whole blood), and chains were unpaired. Whole-study findings and limits: The study's VDJdb matching favored anti-spike CD8 responses and missed private and CD4 specificities.

This sequence originates from an adult who was a healthcare worker with PCR-confirmed SARS-CoV-2 infection or an uninfected control (not recorded which). The chain employs TRBV10-2 and TRBJ1-4; no clear D. Sequencing input: whole blood. The CDR3: CASKLQINEKLFF. The CDR3 region has the DNA TGCGCCAGCAAACTACAGATTAATGAAAAACTGTTTTTT.